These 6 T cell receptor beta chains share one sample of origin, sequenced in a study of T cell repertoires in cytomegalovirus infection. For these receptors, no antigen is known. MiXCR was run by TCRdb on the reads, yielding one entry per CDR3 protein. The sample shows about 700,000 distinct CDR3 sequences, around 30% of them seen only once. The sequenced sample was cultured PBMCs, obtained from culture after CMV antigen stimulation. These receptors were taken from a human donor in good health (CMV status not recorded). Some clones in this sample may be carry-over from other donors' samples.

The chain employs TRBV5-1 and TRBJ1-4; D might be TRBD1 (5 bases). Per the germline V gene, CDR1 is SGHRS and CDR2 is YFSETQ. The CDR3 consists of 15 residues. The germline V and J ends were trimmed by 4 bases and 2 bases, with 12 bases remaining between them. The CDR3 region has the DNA TGCGCCAGCAGCGCGGAATGGGGGACTAATGAAAAACTGTTTTTT. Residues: CASSAEWGTNEKLFF.

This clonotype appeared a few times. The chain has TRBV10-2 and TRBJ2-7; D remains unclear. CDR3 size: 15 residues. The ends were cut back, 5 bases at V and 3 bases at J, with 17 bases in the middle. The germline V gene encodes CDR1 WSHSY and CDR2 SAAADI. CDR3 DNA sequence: TGCGCCAGCAGTCCCGGGCCAACCCCCTACTACGAGCAGTACTTC. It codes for CASSPGPTPYYEQYF.

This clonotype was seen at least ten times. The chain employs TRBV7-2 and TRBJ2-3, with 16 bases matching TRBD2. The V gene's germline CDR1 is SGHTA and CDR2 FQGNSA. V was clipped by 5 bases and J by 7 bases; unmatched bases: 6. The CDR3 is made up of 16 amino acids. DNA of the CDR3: TGTGCCAGCAGCGCCCCGGGACTAGCGGGAGGGAATACGCAGTATTTT. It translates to CASSAPGLAGGNTQYF.

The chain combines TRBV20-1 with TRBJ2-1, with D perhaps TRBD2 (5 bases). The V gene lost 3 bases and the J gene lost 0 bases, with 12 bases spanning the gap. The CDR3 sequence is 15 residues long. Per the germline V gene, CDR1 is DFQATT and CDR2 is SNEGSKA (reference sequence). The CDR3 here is CSASARLSSYNEQFF. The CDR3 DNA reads TGCAGTGCTAGCGCTCGACTAAGCTCCTACAATGAGCAGTTCTTC.

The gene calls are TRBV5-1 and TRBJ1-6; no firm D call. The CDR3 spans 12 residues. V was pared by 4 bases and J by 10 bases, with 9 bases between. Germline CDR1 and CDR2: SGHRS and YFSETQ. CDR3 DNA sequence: TGCGCCAGCAGCCCGAACTTCTCACCCCTCCACTTT. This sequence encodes CASSPNFSPLHF.

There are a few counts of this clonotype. In nucleotides, the CDR3 is TGTGCCAGCAGTCAGGACGACAGATATGGCTACACCTTC. It codes for CASSQDDRYGYTF. This sequence joins TRBV6-1 and TRBJ1-2; a possible D gene is TRBD1 (5 bases). CDR3 length: 13 residues. CDR1 MNHNS and CDR2 SASEGT come from the germline V gene. V was shortened by 5 bases and J by 5 bases, with 12 bases between the two germline ends.